Listed below are T cell receptor beta chains from one sample, sequenced in a study of CD8 T cells in Susac syndrome. TCRdb re-called the immunoSEQ multiplex PCR reads through MiXCR, storing one row per CDR3 protein. The sample holds 150,000 to 200,000 distinct CDR3 sequences, roughly 94% seen once. Sequenced sample: CD4+ T cells from PBMCs. The receptors were sampled from a human donor with multiple sclerosis. The CDR3 runs from the conserved cysteine through the conserved F or W. The D gene is left open where the match is weak. Only some rows state a clone size, as once, few, many or a class for expanded clones.

D gene	clone size	V gene	J gene	CDR3 DNA	CDR3 protein
.	.	TRBV27	TRBJ2-7	TGTGCCAGCAGTTTAGTAGCGGCGTATGGTGTCCACGAGCAGTACTTC	CASSLVAAYGVHEQYF
.	once	TRBV18	TRBJ2-1	TGTGCCAGCTCAAAGCGATCAGGGTCGAGTGAGTTCAATGAGCAGTTCTTC	CASSKRSGSSEFNEQFF
TRBD1	.	TRBV6-6	TRBJ1-2	TGTGCCAGCAGTAGCGGGACAGACCGCCGTGGCTACACCTTC	CASSSGTDRRGYTF
.	.	TRBV28	TRBJ1-2	TGTGCCAGCAGTTCCCCCCCCGGGCAGGGGACCTATGGCTACACCTTC	CASSSPPGQGTYGYTF
.	.	TRBV3-1	TRBJ1-1	TGTGCCAGCAGCCAAGATAGAATGAACACTGAAGCTTTCTTT	CASSQDRMNTEAFF
.	.	TRBV24-1	TRBJ2-2	TGTGCCACCAGTGACCCACCGGACGGGGAGCTGTTTTTT	CATSDPPDGELFF
.	.	TRBV5-5	TRBJ2-7	TGTGCCAGCAGCTTAACAGCTCCGCATGAGCAGTACTTC	CASSLTAPHEQYF
TRBD2	once	TRBV20-1	TRBJ2-4	TGCAGTGCTAGAGATGGGGGGGGAGGGGCCCTAGACATTCAGTACTTC	CSARDGGGGALDIQYF
TRBD2	.	TRBV20-1	TRBJ2-1	TGCAGTGCTACACAAGCTAGCGGGGTTCTCAATGAGCAGTTCTTC	CSATQASGVLNEQFF
.	few	TRBV30	TRBJ1-3	TGTGCCTGGAGTGTCAGAAACACCATATATTTT	CAWSVRNTIYF
.	.	TRBV29-1	TRBJ2-1	TGCAGCGTTGAAGGGTTCAATGAGCAGTTCTTC	CSVEGFNEQFF
.	.	TRBV25-1	TRBJ1-2	TGTGCCAGCAGTGAATGGAGCTATGGCTACACCTTC	CASSEWSYGYTF
TRBD1	.	TRBV10-3	TRBJ1-5	TGTGCCATCAGACAGGGGGCAAGCAATCAGCCCCAGCATTTT	CAIRQGASNQPQHF
TRBD1	.	TRBV29-1	TRBJ2-3	TGCAGCGTTGAGTCCCAGGGGGAAAGCACAGATACGCAGTATTTT	CSVESQGESTDTQYF
TRBD1	.	TRBV4-1	TRBJ1-2	TGCGCCAGCAGTCTCGACGGACAGGGACGACGCGGCTACACCTTC	CASSLDGQGRRGYTF
.	.	TRBV15	TRBJ1-1	TGTGCCACCAGCAGAGGATCAAACAGCCAGACTGAAGCTTTCTTT	CATSRGSNSQTEAFF
.	.	TRBV7-2	TRBJ1-5	TGTGCCAGCAGCTTATCAGGGGCCCAGCATTTT	CASSLSGAQHF
.	few	TRBV6-2/TRBV6-3	TRBJ1-1	TGTGCCAGCAGTTCCCAGGGATCCAACACTGAAGCTTTCTTT	CASSSQGSNTEAFF
.	few	TRBV7-2	TRBJ2-5	TGTGCCAGCAGCCCTTGGGGTAGCAGGGCGAGTGAGACCCAGTACTTC	CASSPWGSRASETQYF
.	.	TRBV11-1	TRBJ1-1	TGTGCCAGCAGCTTAGGTTCGGTCGGCAGGATGAACACTGAAGCTTTCTTT	CASSLGSVGRMNTEAFF
TRBD1	.	TRBV4-2	TRBJ1-1	TGTGCCAGCAGCCAGGTGGACAGGGTGAACACTGAAGCTTTCTTT	CASSQVDRVNTEAFF
.	.	TRBV6-2/TRBV6-3	TRBJ1-3	TGTGCCAGCAGACACGACCGTATCGGAAACACCATATATTTT	CASRHDRIGNTIYF
.	.	TRBV18	TRBJ2-1	TGTGCCAGCTCACCACCGGGTGGCAATGAGCAGTTCTTC	CASSPPGGNEQFF
TRBD1	.	TRBV30	TRBJ2-1	TGTGCCTGGAGTGTGACAGGGGAGAGTGAGCAGTTCTTC	CAWSVTGESEQFF
.	once	TRBV30	TRBJ2-6	TGTGCCTGGAGCGAGGGAGTCTCTGGGGCCAACGTCCTGACTTTC	CAWSEGVSGANVLTF
TRBD2	.	TRBV4-2	TRBJ2-7	TGTGCCAGCAGCCAAGGGTGGGGACGGGATACAGGCGGGACTAGCGGGCAATTTGACGAGCAGTACTTC	CASSQGWGRDTGGTSGQFDEQYF
TRBD1	.	TRBV10-3	TRBJ1-2	TGTGCCATCAGCGATGATACAGGGGTGGGCGGCTACACCTTC	CAISDDTGVGGYTF
.	.	TRBV28	TRBJ1-5	TGTGCCAGCACCCTAGAAGGGCAGCCCCAGCATTTT	CASTLEGQPQHF
TRBD2	.	TRBV24-1	TRBJ2-7	TGTGCCACCCAATTGGGGGAAAGCGGGAGAGGCGAGCAGTACTTC	CATQLGESGRGEQYF
.	once	TRBV7-9	TRBJ2-7	TGTGCCAGCAGCTCCCACTTACCTGGGAACGAGCAGTACTTC	CASSSHLPGNEQYF
.	.	TRBV18	TRBJ2-7	TGTGCCAGCTCACCCTCACTCGACTCCTACGAGCAGTACTTC	CASSPSLDSYEQYF
TRBD2	.	TRBV3-1	TRBJ2-5	TGTGCCAGCAGCCGAGGACTAGCGGAAGAGACCCAGTACTTC	CASSRGLAEETQYF
TRBD2	.	TRBV9	TRBJ2-1	TGTGCCAGCCAGTGGGAGGGCTCCTACAATGAGCAGTTCTTC	CASQWEGSYNEQFF
.	.	TRBV25-1	TRBJ2-7	TGTGCCAGCAGTGAGGCTCCCACCCCCTCCTACGAGCAGTACTTC	CASSEAPTPSYEQYF
.	.	TRBV3-1	TRBJ2-7	TGTGCCAGCAGCCAACCCCCGGTGGACGAGCAGTACTTC	CASSQPPVDEQYF
.	.	TRBV7-9	TRBJ1-1	TGTGCCAGCAGCTTATCTAATTCGGGGGATACTGAAGCTTTCTTT	CASSLSNSGDTEAFF
.	.	TRBV7-2	TRBJ2-6	TGTGCCAGCAGTCTACTGAACTCTGGGGCCAACGTCCTGACTTTC	CASSLLNSGANVLTF
TRBD2	.	TRBV11-2	TRBJ2-1	TGTGCCAGCAGCTTAGAGTTGCGGAGATCGTTAACTAGCGGCAATGAGCAGTTCTTC	CASSLELRRSLTSGNEQFF
.	.	TRBV30	TRBJ1-5	TGTGCCTGGAGTGTAATGGGACTTAGCAATCAGCCCCAGCATTTT	CAWSVMGLSNQPQHF
TRBD2	.	TRBV20-1	TRBJ2-1	TGCAGTGCTTCTCTTCCATCTAGCGGGAGCAATGAGCAGTTCTTC	CSASLPSSGSNEQFF
.	.	TRBV18	TRBJ1-1	TGTGCCAGCTCACCAGGACTCGCGAACACTGAAGCTTTCTTT	CASSPGLANTEAFF
.	.	TRBV9	TRBJ2-3	TGTGCCAGCAGCGCCACCGGGACACCTAGCACAGATACGCAGTATTTT	CASSATGTPSTDTQYF
.	once	TRBV14	TRBJ2-3	TGTGCCAGCAGCCGCCGGGACGGTGGTGCAGATACGCAGTATTTT	CASSRRDGGADTQYF
.	.	TRBV11-3	TRBJ1-2	TGTGCCAGCATTCCTCAAACCCGGGACTATGGCTACACCTTC	CASIPQTRDYGYTF
TRBD1	.	TRBV30	TRBJ2-3	TGTGCCTGGAGTGTGGACAGGGGCACAGATACGCAGTATTTT	CAWSVDRGTDTQYF
.	.	TRBV6-2/TRBV6-3	TRBJ2-1	TGTGCCAGCAGTGACGAGGGGCCCGCTTACAATGAGCAGTTCTTC	CASSDEGPAYNEQFF
.	once	TRBV4-2	TRBJ2-3	TGTGCCAGCAGTCCAGGGGTAATGCCTACCACAGATACGCAGTATTTT	CASSPGVMPTTDTQYF
TRBD1	.	TRBV10-3	TRBJ1-5	TGTGCCACCTCAAGGGACAGGAGTGAGCCCCAGCATTTT	CATSRDRSEPQHF
.	.	TRBV27	TRBJ2-3	TGTGCCAGCAGTTTTTCGGGACTTAGCACAGATACGCAGTATTTT	CASSFSGLSTDTQYF
.	.	TRBV29-1	TRBJ2-7	TGCAGCGTTGGGGGGCGGGCCCCCACGAGTATCTCCTACGAGCAGTACTTC	CSVGGRAPTSISYEQYF